This is a list of T cell receptor beta chains from one sample in a study of T cell responses to AZD1222 COVID-19 vaccine. Using immunoSEQ multiplex PCR, the repertoire was profiled, and TCRdb retains in-frame clones only, with some absent. The data contain 100,000 to 150,000 clones, about 90% of them singletons. The sequencing used peripheral blood, collected on day 0 of AZD1222 vaccination. The receptors come from an adult in good health. Each CDR3 is given with its conserved first and last residue. The order of the fields is V gene, J gene, clone size, D gene, CDR3 protein, CDR3 DNA. D genes are given only for firm matches. For some rows the clone size is stated as once, few or many, or as a class when expanded; others skip it.

v_gene: TRBV18; j_gene: TRBJ1-2; abundance: -; d_gene: TRBD1; CDR3aa: CASSPRTGWYGYTF; CDR3nt: TGTGCCAGCTCACCACGGACAGGGTGGTATGGCTACACCTTC
v_gene: TRBV12-3/TRBV12-4; j_gene: TRBJ2-1; abundance: -; d_gene: TRBD1; CDR3aa: CASSVLRGLFF; CDR3nt: TGTGCCAGCAGCGTTCTCAGGGGGCTCTTCTTC
v_gene: TRBV19; j_gene: TRBJ2-7; abundance: -; d_gene: TRBD2; CDR3aa: CASSPAGGAGLYEQYF; CDR3nt: TGTGCCAGTAGTCCAGCGGGGGGCGCAGGCCTCTACGAGCAGTACTTC
v_gene: TRBV5-4; j_gene: TRBJ2-2; abundance: -; d_gene: -; CDR3aa: CASSGRIGTGELFF; CDR3nt: TGTGCCAGCAGTGGCAGAATAGGCACCGGGGAGCTGTTTTTT
v_gene: TRBV7-9; j_gene: TRBJ1-2; abundance: -; d_gene: -; CDR3aa: CASSLPGGIFGYTF; CDR3nt: TGTGCCAGCAGCTTACCTGGGGGGATATTCGGCTACACCTTC
v_gene: TRBV29-1; j_gene: TRBJ1-1; abundance: -; d_gene: -; CDR3aa: CSYEVGRGTEAFF; CDR3nt: TGCAGTTATGAGGTGGGGCGAGGGACTGAAGCTTTCTTT
v_gene: TRBV9; j_gene: TRBJ2-1; abundance: -; d_gene: -; CDR3aa: CASSVEDNEQFF; CDR3nt: TGTGCCAGCAGCGTAGAGGACAATGAGCAGTTCTTC
v_gene: TRBV7-9; j_gene: TRBJ2-4; abundance: -; d_gene: -; CDR3aa: CASRYGDENIQYF; CDR3nt: TGTGCCAGCCGATATGGGGATGAAAACATTCAGTACTTC
v_gene: TRBV7-9; j_gene: TRBJ2-3; abundance: -; d_gene: -; CDR3aa: CASSLGDSGQSTDTQYF; CDR3nt: TGTGCCAGCAGCTTAGGGGATAGTGGACAGAGCACAGATACGCAGTATTTT
v_gene: TRBV5-1; j_gene: TRBJ1-2; abundance: few; d_gene: TRBD1; CDR3aa: CASSSPMRPTGDAIYSYTF; CDR3nt: TGCGCCAGCAGCTCCCCAATGAGGCCGACAGGGGACGCGATTTATAGCTACACCTTC
v_gene: TRBV19; j_gene: TRBJ2-7; abundance: -; d_gene: TRBD2; CDR3aa: CASSHREGYEQYF; CDR3nt: TGTGCCAGTAGTCACCGGGAGGGCTACGAGCAGTACTTC
v_gene: TRBV6-2/TRBV6-3; j_gene: TRBJ2-3; abundance: -; d_gene: -; CDR3aa: CASSPRAPDTQYF; CDR3nt: TGTGCCAGCAGCCCGAGGGCCCCAGATACGCAGTATTTT
v_gene: TRBV5-4; j_gene: TRBJ2-1; abundance: -; d_gene: -; CDR3aa: CASTGRTYNEQFF; CDR3nt: TGTGCCTCCACGGGCAGGACCTACAATGAGCAGTTCTTC
v_gene: TRBV6-5; j_gene: TRBJ1-2; abundance: -; d_gene: -; CDR3aa: CASRRSGTSMVLTF; CDR3nt: TGTGCCAGCAGGCGATCAGGGACCTCTATGGTCTTAACCTTC
v_gene: TRBV5-4; j_gene: TRBJ2-2; abundance: -; d_gene: TRBD2; CDR3aa: CASSLRLAGTGELFF; CDR3nt: TGTGCCAGCAGCTTGAGACTAGCGGGCACCGGGGAGCTGTTTTTT
v_gene: TRBV7-2; j_gene: TRBJ2-7; abundance: -; d_gene: -; CDR3aa: CASSLEGHYYEQYF; CDR3nt: TGTGCCAGCAGCTTAGAGGGACACTATTACGAGCAGTACTTC
v_gene: TRBV5-1; j_gene: TRBJ2-1; abundance: -; d_gene: -; CDR3aa: CASSPGPSYNEQFF; CDR3nt: TGCGCCAGCAGCCCCGGGCCCTCCTACAATGAGCAGTTCTTC
v_gene: TRBV27; j_gene: TRBJ1-5; abundance: -; d_gene: -; CDR3aa: CASSWGPGQPQHF; CDR3nt: TGTGCCAGCAGTTGGGGGCCCGGGCAGCCCCAGCATTTT
v_gene: TRBV2; j_gene: TRBJ1-6; abundance: -; d_gene: -; CDR3aa: CASSRTGFGNSPLHF; CDR3nt: TGTGCCAGCAGTCGTACAGGGTTCGGTAATTCACCCCTCCACTTT
v_gene: TRBV19; j_gene: TRBJ1-2; abundance: -; d_gene: -; CDR3aa: CASSIGAGAAYGYTF; CDR3nt: TGTGCCAGTAGTATTGGGGCTGGGGCAGCTTATGGCTACACCTTC
v_gene: TRBV27; j_gene: TRBJ2-3; abundance: -; d_gene: TRBD1; CDR3aa: CASSLWTGKDTQYF; CDR3nt: TGTGCCAGCAGTCTCTGGACAGGGAAAGATACGCAGTATTTT
v_gene: TRBV6-6; j_gene: TRBJ1-2; abundance: -; d_gene: TRBD1; CDR3aa: CASNPGQTYGYTF; CDR3nt: TGTGCCAGCAATCCGGGACAGACTTATGGCTACACCTTC
v_gene: TRBV6-5; j_gene: TRBJ1-1; abundance: -; d_gene: -; CDR3aa: CASRYGESEPFF; CDR3nt: TGTGCCAGCAGATATGGGGAGTCAGAGCCTTTCTTT
v_gene: TRBV28; j_gene: TRBJ2-6; abundance: -; d_gene: -; CDR3aa: CASSPHAITSSGANVLTF; CDR3nt: TGTGCCAGCAGTCCTCACGCGATCACATCCTCTGGGGCCAACGTCCTGACTTTC
v_gene: TRBV9; j_gene: TRBJ1-2; abundance: -; d_gene: -; CDR3aa: CASSGGGVAVRGYTF; CDR3nt: TGTGCCAGCAGCGGGGGCGGGGTGGCGGTACGTGGCTACACCTTC
v_gene: TRBV6-5; j_gene: TRBJ1-1; abundance: -; d_gene: TRBD1; CDR3aa: CASRLQGASTEAFF; CDR3nt: TGTGCCAGCAGGCTTCAGGGGGCAAGCACTGAAGCTTTCTTT
v_gene: TRBV5-1; j_gene: TRBJ1-6; abundance: -; d_gene: -; CDR3aa: CASSLAAASPNSPLHF; CDR3nt: TGCGCCAGCAGCTTGGCCGCGGCATCTCCTAATTCACCCCTCCACTTT
v_gene: TRBV19; j_gene: TRBJ1-5; abundance: -; d_gene: -; CDR3aa: CASSVHFGGNQPQHF; CDR3nt: TGTGCCAGTAGTGTCCATTTCGGAGGCAATCAGCCCCAGCATTTT
v_gene: TRBV18; j_gene: TRBJ2-1; abundance: -; d_gene: -; CDR3aa: CASSLTGKDSNEQFF; CDR3nt: TGTGCCAGCTCTCTTACAGGGAAAGATTCGAATGAGCAGTTCTTC
v_gene: TRBV7-9; j_gene: TRBJ2-7; abundance: -; d_gene: -; CDR3aa: CASSPRAGSYEQYF; CDR3nt: TGTGCCAGCAGCCCCAGGGCCGGATCCTACGAGCAGTACTTC
v_gene: TRBV5-1; j_gene: TRBJ2-2; abundance: -; d_gene: -; CDR3aa: CASSLGGGELFF; CDR3nt: TGCGCCAGCAGCTTGGGGGGCGGGGAGCTGTTTTTT
v_gene: TRBV11-2; j_gene: TRBJ1-3; abundance: -; d_gene: -; CDR3aa: CASSLARSSGNTIYF; CDR3nt: TGTGCCAGCAGCTTAGCCAGAAGCTCTGGAAACACCATATATTTT
v_gene: TRBV30; j_gene: TRBJ1-1; abundance: -; d_gene: TRBD1; CDR3aa: CACSRQGAAPEAFF; CDR3nt: TGTGCCTGTAGTAGACAGGGGGCGGCCCCTGAAGCTTTCTTT
v_gene: TRBV5-3; j_gene: TRBJ2-5; abundance: -; d_gene: TRBD2; CDR3aa: CARSRGRTPETQYF; CDR3nt: TGTGCCAGAAGCCGCGGGAGAACGCCAGAGACCCAGTACTTC
v_gene: TRBV7-7; j_gene: TRBJ2-5; abundance: -; d_gene: TRBD1; CDR3aa: CASSLDSYGTGAEETQYF; CDR3nt: TGTGCTAGCAGCTTAGATAGCTACGGGACAGGGGCTGAAGAGACCCAGTACTTC
v_gene: TRBV4-2; j_gene: TRBJ1-4; abundance: -; d_gene: -; CDR3aa: CASSQDRYRANEKLFF; CDR3nt: TGTGCCAGCAGCCAAGATCGATACCGCGCTAATGAAAAACTGTTTTTT
v_gene: TRBV5-1; j_gene: TRBJ2-7; abundance: -; d_gene: -; CDR3aa: CASSAGSAYEQYF; CDR3nt: TGCGCCAGCAGCGCAGGCTCGGCCTACGAGCAGTACTTC
v_gene: TRBV2; j_gene: TRBJ2-3; abundance: -; d_gene: -; CDR3aa: CASGLRVTDTQYF; CDR3nt: TGTGCCAGCGGTTTGCGGGTCACAGATACGCAGTATTTT
v_gene: TRBV9; j_gene: TRBJ1-1; abundance: -; d_gene: -; CDR3aa: CASSDREGVVAEAFF; CDR3nt: TGTGCCAGCAGCGACAGGGAAGGAGTCGTCGCTGAAGCTTTCTTT
v_gene: TRBV2; j_gene: TRBJ1-1; abundance: -; d_gene: TRBD1; CDR3aa: CASSWTGVNTEAFF; CDR3nt: TGTGCCAGCAGTTGGACAGGGGTGAACACTGAAGCTTTCTTT
v_gene: TRBV19; j_gene: TRBJ2-1; abundance: -; d_gene: -; CDR3aa: CASSMGANNEQFF; CDR3nt: TGTGCCAGTAGTATGGGGGCCAACAATGAGCAGTTCTTC
v_gene: TRBV19; j_gene: TRBJ1-2; abundance: -; d_gene: -; CDR3aa: CASSMGRDYGYTF; CDR3nt: TGTGCCAGTAGTATGGGCAGAGACTATGGCTACACCTTC
v_gene: TRBV5-4; j_gene: TRBJ2-2; abundance: -; d_gene: -; CDR3aa: CATLGNSPNTGELFF; CDR3nt: TGTGCCACCCTGGGGAACTCCCCGAACACCGGGGAGCTGTTTTTT
v_gene: TRBV4-2; j_gene: TRBJ2-2; abundance: -; d_gene: -; CDR3aa: CASSQGPGRGLTGELFF; CDR3nt: TGTGCCAGCAGCCAAGGTCCCGGGCGAGGCCTCACCGGGGAGCTGTTTTTT
v_gene: TRBV5-4; j_gene: TRBJ2-5; abundance: -; d_gene: TRBD2; CDR3aa: CASSLSGGAGETQYF; CDR3nt: TGTGCCAGCAGCTTAAGCGGGGGGGCGGGAGAGACCCAGTACTTC
v_gene: TRBV6-1; j_gene: TRBJ2-5; abundance: few; d_gene: TRBD2; CDR3aa: CASSELAGGQETQYF; CDR3nt: TGTGCCAGCAGTGAACTAGCGGGGGGGCAAGAGACCCAGTACTTC
v_gene: TRBV29-1; j_gene: TRBJ1-2; abundance: -; d_gene: -; CDR3aa: CSARTGTLGYTF; CDR3nt: TGCAGCGCTCGAACCGGGACACTTGGCTACACCTTC